Following are 3 T cell receptor beta chains from one sample sequenced in a study of Graves' ophthalmopathy and Graves' hyperthyroidism. The TCR beta CDR3 regions underwent amplification from RNA transcripts. The library came from an HTBI-primed first-round RT-PCR and a second-round multiplex PCR. TCRdb used MiXCR to reprocess the multiplex PCR reads, holding one entry per CDR3 protein. Seen here are about 660,000 distinct CDR3 sequences, 35% to 45% observed once, and the top ten hold more than 2.5%. The specimen sequenced was peripheral blood. The receptor source for this set is an adult man with Graves' ophthalmopathy.

This clonotype was seen many times. The chain recombines TRBV11-2 with TRBJ2-7; 7 positions match TRBD2. Germline CDR1 SGHAT, CDR2 FQNNGV. The CDR3 extends over 14 amino acids. J lost 2 bases, V lost 5 bases, and 6 bases had no gene match. CDR3 in amino acids: CASSPGGGAYEQYF. The CDR3, as DNA: TGTGCCAGCAGCCCTGGCGGGGGAGCCTACGAGCAGTACTTC.

This clonotype was observed a handful of times. Given a much more abundant clone one base away, this may be a read error. The rearrangement uses TRBV19 and TRBJ1-2; 9 bases are a match to TRBD1. CDR3 length equals 15 residues. The germline V gene has CDR1 LNHDA and CDR2 SQIVND (reference sequence). The chain's CDR3 is CANSRRTGDNYGYTF. The CDR3 DNA is TGTGCCAATAGTAGGCGGACAGGGGATAACTATGGCTACACCTTC.

The chain has TRBV3-1 and TRBJ1-6; 7 bases match TRBD1. The CDR3 has 12 residues. Trimming removed 7 bases from V and 10 bases from J; junction bases left unmatched: 4. Germline V gene sequence: CDR1 LGHDT, CDR2 YNNKEL (reference sequence). The chain's CDR3 is CASTRGLSPLHF. DNA for the CDR3: TGTGCCAGCACCAGGGGGTTGTCACCCCTCCACTTT.